The present entry profiles one T cell receptor beta chain with its context. Its recognized antigen is unknown. Base-call qualities are not available, and no considerably larger clone is one nucleotide away. This record belongs to a study of blood T cells in healthy people across ages (dated by TCRdb to about 2015). With respect to the entire study: Template switching captured roughly one uniquely barcoded TCR beta cDNA molecule per two T cells in model experiments. The study measured age-related changes in TCR beta repertoire diversity using deep sequencing normalized with unique cDNA molecular identifiers. Donors were grouped into four age groups: young (average approximately 15 years), middle-aged (around 39), aged (around 60) and long-lived (around 80). To avoid experimental bias, donors of different ages were spread randomly across the sequencing lanes. Two additional independent replicas of 1 million unique cDNA reads from the same blood draw were analyzed for two donors (one aged 18 to 30 and one aged 80 or older). The research as a whole found: Estimates of total diversity based on one million sequenced T cells were considered lower bounds and underestimates. There was a strong correlation between observed TCR beta diversity and the percentage of naive T cells measured by flow cytometry. Observed TCR beta diversity per million T cells fell roughly linearly with age, and a significant reduction was already apparent by age roughly 40. The long-lived group showed more naive CD4+ T cells, fewer expanded clones and increased TCR diversity than the aged group, suggesting age selection. Because the CMV infection status of the donors was unknown, age-related changes in expanded clonotypes may potentially have been confounded. Since profiling was done on bulk unsorted PBMCs, naive and antigen-experienced compartments could not be conclusively compared.

Taken from cysteine to phenylalanine, the CDR3 has 15 residues. The DNA shown is the 45-base CDR3, in frame from base 1. Per the germline V gene, SGHVS is the CDR1 and FQNEAQ is the CDR2. V and J are truncated by 5 bases and 6 bases respectively, leaving an intervening sequence of 14 bases. The library was built by means of 5' RACE. Sequencer: Illumina HiSeq 2500. The second PCR ran for roughly 7 to 11 cycles and used a J-beta primer mix along with a sample-barcoded 5' primer. A template-switch 5' adaptor carrying 12 random nucleotides introduced a unique molecular identifier onto each TCR beta cDNA molecule. Each sample yielded at least 2.5 million CDR3-containing paired-end reads. The Mint cDNA synthesis kit, primed by a TRBC-specific oligonucleotide, was used to synthesize first-strand cDNA from all RNA. All cDNA was treated with uracil-DNA glycosylase and then went through a first 18-cycle PCR with the universal primers M1SS and BC2_uni_R. The authors processed their data as follows. Normalization of each sample was performed by random selection of 1 million high-quality reads, each carrying a distinct molecular identifier. Reads with shared molecular identifiers were discarded instead of being binned into consensus sequences. CDR3 identification, clonotype clustering and error correction used MiTCR with a Q25 quality threshold and the strictest error-elimination algorithm. A nonparametric unseen species model with Euler transformation was used to estimate a lower bound on total TCR beta diversity. The public reads were run again by TCRdb, first through fastp at Q25 and then through MiXCR, and only productive beta chains were kept. Under each unique CDR3 protein, matching rows form one entry showing the most common genes and DNA. TCRdb's processing, not the study's, gives the V and J calls here. The sample yields hundreds of thousands of distinct CDR3 sequences; roughly 31% were counted once. The top ten constitute roughly 14% of the sample.

The donors were around 39 Caucasian individuals from Russia, aged 6 to 90 years, who were systemically healthy. About 9.1 milliliters of peripheral blood were collected from each donor into EDTA-treated Vacutainer tubes. Ficoll-Paque density-gradient centrifugation was used to isolate PBMCs, with at least 6 million per sample. Trizol reagent was used to extract total RNA from PBMCs, with at least 6 micrograms per sample. The percentages of naive CD45RAhigh/CD27high T cells were determined by flow cytometry on a PBMC aliquot from every donor. The sequenced material came from blood. This clonotype was obtained from a woman of 80 years or more in good health. The chain couples TRBV7-8 to TRBJ1-6; the D gene is unclear. The DNA sequence is as follows: TGTGCCAGCAGCGTAGAGGGAACGGGTAATTCACCCCTCCACTTT. Translation gives CASSVEGTGNSPLHF.